These 22 T cell receptor beta chains originate from one sample sequenced in a study of cytomegalovirus exposure and HLA in healthy donors. In the PCR, 60 Vbeta and 13 Jbeta primers were used. Assay: immunoSEQ multiplex PCR; the TCRdb copy retains only in-frame clones and omits some. Among approximately 260,000 clones, approximately 84% were seen once, and the ten largest hold roughly 2%. Sequencing input: PBMCs. The receptors shown here come from a middle-aged woman in good health and CMV-seropositive.

The chain couples TRBV7-9 to TRBJ2-3, with D possibly matching TRBD2 (6 bases). V was pared by 2 bases and J by 0 bases, with 18 bases between. Germline values: CDR1 SEHNR, CDR2 FQNEAQ (reference sequence). This CDR3 is built from 18 residues. CDR3 nucleotide sequence: TGTGCCAGCAGCTTACGGGGGTTTGGGGGAGGCAGCACAGATACGCAGTATTTT. This sequence encodes CASSLRGFGGGSTDTQYF.

The CDR3 protein is CASSQDWGGRFNEQFF. The CDR3 nucleotides are TGTGCCAGCAGCCAAGATTGGGGAGGTCGGTTCAATGAGCAGTTCTTC. V is TRBV4-2 and J is TRBJ2-1, with D possibly being TRBD2 (6 bases). Germline V gene data show CDR1 as LGHNA and CDR2 as YNFKEQ. Deletions cut 0 bases from V and 6 bases from J, with 15 bases between. The CDR3 contains 16 residues.

This clone appeared once. The chain combines TRBV7-3 with TRBJ2-2, with 12 bases aligning to TRBD2. CDR1 SGHTA and CDR2 FQGTGA come from the germline V gene. The trim removed 5 bases at V and 6 bases at J, leaving 10 bases unmatched. This CDR3 is 17 amino acids long. CDR3 region: CASSPPSGTSGPGELFF. The DNA for the CDR3 is TGTGCCAGCAGCCCACCGTCCGGGACTAGCGGGCCCGGGGAGCTGTTTTTT. Full variable domain (missing parts from reference TRBV7-3 and TRBJ2-2): GAGVSQTPSNKVTEKGKYVELRCDPISGHTALYWYRQSLGQGPEFLIYFQGTGAADDSGLPNDRFFAVRPEGSVSTLKIQRTERGDSAVYLCASSPPSGTSGPGELFFGEGSRLTVL.

V usage is TRBV28 and J usage is TRBJ1-6, with 7 bases identical to TRBD1. Germline CDR1 is MDHEN and CDR2 is SYDVKM. The CDR3 sequence is 16 residues long. J lost 0 bases, V lost 6 bases, and 5 bases had no gene match. Written as DNA, the CDR3 is TGTGCCAGCAGCGGGACAGCTAGCTCCTATAATTCACCCCTCCACTTT. Amino acid sequence: CASSGTASSYNSPLHF.

This rearrangement joins TRBV18 to TRBJ1-1, with D maybe TRBD1 (6 bases). Trimming took off 4 bases at V and 3 bases at J, with 9 bases between the two ends. Germline V lookup: CDR1 KGHSH, CDR2 LQKENI. There are 13 residues in the CDR3. The DNA for the CDR3 is TGTGCCAGCTCACAAGCAGGGGACACTGAAGCTTTCTTT. Its protein is CASSQAGDTEAFF. Supplemented by reference TRBV18 and TRBJ1-1, the full variable domain reads NAGVMQNPRHLVRRRGQEARLRCSPMKGHSHVYWYRQLPEEGLKFMVYLQKENIIDESGMPKERFSAEFPKEGPSILRIQQVVRGDSAAYFCASSQAGDTEAFFGQGTRLTVV.

This chain joins TRBV10-3 and TRBJ1-2; 7 bases match TRBD1. The CDR3 contains 14 residues. Looked up from germline, CDR1 is ENHRY and CDR2 is SYGVKD. The V and J ends lost 4 bases and 1 base, in that order; junction bases with no gene match: 3. In nucleotides, the CDR3 is TGTGCCATCAGTGTGGGACAGAATAACTATGGCTACACCTTC. It encodes CAISVGQNNYGYTF.

V and J are TRBV7-6 and TRBJ2-1, with D perhaps TRBD2 (6 bases). The V and J ends lost 5 bases and 1 base respectively, with 12 bases between them. CDR3 length equals 15 residues. Germline values: CDR1 SGHVS, CDR2 FNYEAQ. The CDR3: CASSPVGGSYNEQFF. The CDR3 bases are TGTGCCAGCAGCCCTGTGGGGGGTTCCTACAATGAGCAGTTCTTC. Full variable domain (remainder filled in from reference TRBV7-6 and TRBJ2-1): GAGVSQSPRYKVTKRGQDVALRCDPISGHVSLYWYRQALGQGPEFLTYFNYEAQQDKSGLPNDRFSAERPEGSISTLTIQRTEQRDSAMYRCASSPVGGSYNEQFFGPGTRLTVL.

The chain combines TRBV19 with TRBJ2-1; D unclear. The V and J ends lost 6 bases and 4 bases respectively, with 4 bases between them. The germline V gene encodes CDR1 LNHDA and CDR2 SQIVND (reference sequence). CDR3 length: 11 residues. For the CDR3, the DNA is TGTGCCAGTAGCTCGTACAATGAGCAGTTCTTC. Translating it yields CASSSYNEQFF.

The chain carries TRBV19 and TRBJ1-1; no reliable D call. The CDR3 has 14 residues. Germline loops: CDR1 LNHDA, CDR2 SQIVND (reference sequence). V gave up 5 bases and J gave up 5 bases, with 15 bases separating them. The CDR3 loop is CASSGSAGRTEAFF. CDR3 coding DNA: TGTGCCAGTAGTGGGTCCGCGGGCAGGACTGAAGCTTTCTTT.

The chain uses TRBV7-9 and TRBJ2-7, with D tentatively TRBD1 (6 bases). The CDR3 extends over 13 amino acids. Germline-derived CDR1 and CDR2 are SEHNR and FQNEAQ (reference sequence). Between the trimmed V and J ends, which lost 1 base and 9 bases, there was a span of 13 bases. The CDR3 nucleotides read TGTGCCAGCAGCTTAGTACTGGGGGCAGGGCAGTACTTC. Its protein product is CASSLVLGAGQYF.

The chain couples TRBV12-5 to TRBJ1-2; no clear D. The germline V gene has CDR1 LGHNT and CDR2 FRNRAP. V shed 1 base and J shed 2 bases, with 8 bases lying between them. The CDR3 is made up of 14 amino acids. In DNA, the CDR3 is TGTGCTAGTGGTTTGGCCGCGGGGAACTATGGCTACACCTTC. Its protein product is CASGLAAGNYGYTF.

This chain uses TRBV27 with TRBJ2-7; D may be TRBD2 (6 bases). V was pared by 3 bases and J by 3 bases, with 18 bases between. Per the germline V gene, CDR1 is MNHEY and CDR2 is SMNVEV (reference sequence). This CDR3 has 16 amino acids. The CDR3 bases are TGTGCCAGCAGTTTGTTGGGAGGCAATTATTACTACGAGCAGTACTTC. Translated: CASSLLGGNYYYEQYF.

This chain links TRBV13 with TRBJ1-2, with D unresolved. This CDR3 has 15 residues. The germline gives CDR1 PRHDT, CDR2 FYEKMQ (reference sequence). V lost 5 bases to trimming and J lost 4 bases, with 17 bases between them. CDR3 DNA: TGTGCCAGCAGCCGACTTTCAGGAGGGTTCTATGGCTACACCTTC. Encoded protein: CASSRLSGGFYGYTF. The full variable domain, with the rest looked up from reference TRBV13 and TRBJ1-2, is AAGVIQSPRHLIKEKRETATLKCYPIPRHDTVYWYQQGPGQDPQFLISFYEKMQSDKGSIPDRFSAQQFSDYHSELNMSSLELGDSALYFCASSRLSGGFYGYTFGSGTRLTVV.

V usage is TRBV6-5 and J usage is TRBJ2-7; 11 nucleotides agree with TRBD2. CDR1 MNHEY and CDR2 SVGAGI come from the germline V gene. The length of the CDR3 is 14 residues. V shed 5 bases and J 3 bases; nucleotides not matched to a gene: 3. DNA for the CDR3: TGTGCCAGCAGTGCGGGACTAGCGGTCTACGAGCAGTACTTC. It encodes CASSAGLAVYEQYF.

This rearrangement joins TRBV5-5 to TRBJ2-2; possibly TRBD2 for D (6 bases). Germline V lookup: CDR1 SGHKS, CDR2 YYEKEE (reference sequence). The CDR3 runs 16 residues. Trimming took 3 bases from V and 0 from J, leaving 12 bases between them. The CDR3 coding sequence is TGTGCCAGCAGCTCATCCACGGGAGCGAACACCGGGGAGCTGTTTTTT. It translates to CASSSSTGANTGELFF.

J is TRBJ2-2 and V is TRBV20-1; D unclear. This CDR3 is 11 amino acids long. CDR1 is DFQATT, CDR2 SNEGSKA, per germline (reference sequence). V lost 5 bases and J 5 bases, leaving 6 bases between the germline ends. CDR3 DNA sequence: TGCAGTGCTCCCTTTACCGGGGAGCTGTTTTTT. This translates into CSAPFTGELFF.

V is TRBV14 and J is TRBJ1-1; D is undetermined. Germline-derived CDR1 and CDR2 are SGHDN and FVKESK. This CDR3 has 16 amino acids. V was clipped by 0 bases and J by 0 bases, with 11 bases between them. CDR3 residues: CASSQDWQVMNTEAFF. CDR3 DNA: TGTGCCAGCAGCCAAGATTGGCAGGTTATGAACACTGAAGCTTTCTTT. Drawing the rest from reference TRBV14 and TRBJ1-1, the complete variable domain is EAGVTQFPSHSVIEKGQTVTLRCDPISGHDNLYWYRRVMGKEIKFLLHFVKESKQDESGMPNNRFLAERTGGTYSTLKVQPAELEDSGVYFCASSQDWQVMNTEAFFGQGTRLTVV.

The rearrangement joins TRBV7-9 to TRBJ2-5; D possibly corresponds to TRBD2 (7 bases). CDR1 is SEHNR, CDR2 FQNEAQ, per germline (reference sequence). V lost 4 bases, J lost 4 bases, and 19 bases lay in between. The CDR3 is 16 amino acids. DNA of the CDR3: TGTGCCAGCAGCTCATCAAGGGGGGGAGGGCGAGAGACCCAGTACTTC. Amino acids: CASSSSRGGGRETQYF.

This clone was seen more than once but under ten times. The chain is built from TRBV5-8 and TRBJ1-6; 8 nucleotides line up with TRBD1. The length of the CDR3 is 14 residues. Germline V gene sequence: CDR1 SGHTS, CDR2 YDEGEE. The ends lost 6 bases at V and 9 bases at J; junction bases unmatched: 8. CDR3: CASKRGQVLSPLHF. The CDR3 region has the DNA TGTGCCAGCAAAAGGGGACAGGTCCTTTCACCCCTCCACTTT.

This rearrangement joins TRBV30 to TRBJ2-2; tentatively, D is TRBD2 (7 bases). The V and J ends lost 3 bases and 3 bases respectively, with 14 bases between them. CDR3 length equals 15 residues. Germline V gene lookup returns CDR1 GTSNPN and CDR2 SVGIG (reference sequence). The CDR3 coding sequence is TGTGCCTGGAGACCCTGGGAGGGGGACACCGGGGAGCTGTTTTTT. Protein product: CAWRPWEGDTGELFF.

The chain has TRBV7-2 and TRBJ1-1; D is undetermined. Germline assignment: CDR1 SGHTA and CDR2 FQGNSA. There are 15 residues in the CDR3. V lost 1 base and J 3 bases, leaving 12 bases between the germline ends. The CDR3 loop is CASSLVSPTYTEAFF. DNA for the CDR3: TGTGCCAGCAGCTTAGTTTCCCCGACTTACACTGAAGCTTTCTTT.

The CDR3 nucleotides are TGTGCCAGCAGCTTGAGCGGGGCGCGAAGCGAAAAACTGTTTTTT. As protein: CASSLSGARSEKLFF. V and J are TRBV7-9 and TRBJ1-4; tentative D call: TRBD1 (5 bases). The CDR3 has 15 amino acids. The V gene's germline CDR1 is SEHNR and CDR2 FQNEAQ (reference sequence). V lost 3 bases and J 8 bases, leaving 16 bases between the germline ends.